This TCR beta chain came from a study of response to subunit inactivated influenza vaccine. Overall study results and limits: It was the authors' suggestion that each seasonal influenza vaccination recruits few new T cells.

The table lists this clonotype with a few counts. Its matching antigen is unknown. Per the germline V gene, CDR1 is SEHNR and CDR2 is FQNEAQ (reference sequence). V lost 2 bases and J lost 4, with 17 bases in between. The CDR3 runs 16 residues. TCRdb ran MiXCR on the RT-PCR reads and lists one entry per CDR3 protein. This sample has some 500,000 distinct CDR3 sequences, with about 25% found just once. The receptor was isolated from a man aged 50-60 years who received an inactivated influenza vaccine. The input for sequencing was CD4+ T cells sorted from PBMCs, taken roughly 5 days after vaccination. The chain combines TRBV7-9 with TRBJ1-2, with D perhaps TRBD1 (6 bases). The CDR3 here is CASSLTWGRSTYGYTF. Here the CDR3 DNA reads TGTGCCAGCAGCTTAACATGGGGGCGAAGTACCTATGGCTACACCTTC.